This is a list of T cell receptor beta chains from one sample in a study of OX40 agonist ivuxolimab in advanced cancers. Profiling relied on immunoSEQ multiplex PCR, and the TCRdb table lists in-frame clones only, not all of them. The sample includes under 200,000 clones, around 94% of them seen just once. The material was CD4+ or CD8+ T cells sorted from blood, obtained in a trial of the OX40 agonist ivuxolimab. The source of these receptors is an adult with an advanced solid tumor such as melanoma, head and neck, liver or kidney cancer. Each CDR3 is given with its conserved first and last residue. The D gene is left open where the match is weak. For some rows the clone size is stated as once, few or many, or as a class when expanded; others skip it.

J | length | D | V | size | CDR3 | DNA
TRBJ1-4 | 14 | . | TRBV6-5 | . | CASSRQSTNEKLFF | TGTGCCAGCAGTCGACAGTCAACTAATGAAAAACTGTTTTTT
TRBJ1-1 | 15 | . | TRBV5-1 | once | CASSNKDEGRTEAFF | TGCGCCAGCAGCAATAAAGACGAGGGGAGAACTGAAGCTTTCTTT
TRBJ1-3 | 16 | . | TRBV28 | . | CASSSPQGSPGNTIYF | TGTGCCAGCAGTTCCCCCCAGGGCTCCCCTGGAAACACCATATATTTT
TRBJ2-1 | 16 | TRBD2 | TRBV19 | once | CASRRLAASSYNEQFF | TGTGCCAGTAGGAGACTAGCGGCCAGCTCCTACAATGAGCAGTTCTTC
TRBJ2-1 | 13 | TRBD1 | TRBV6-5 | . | CASSQDRYNEQFF | TGTGCCAGCAGTCAGGACAGGTACAATGAGCAGTTCTTC
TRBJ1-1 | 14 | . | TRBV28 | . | CASRGADDRAEAFF | TGTGCCAGCAGGGGTGCGGACGATAGAGCTGAAGCTTTCTTT
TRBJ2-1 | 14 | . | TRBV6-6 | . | CALGRGAVYNEQFF | TGTGCTCTCGGCCGGGGAGCGGTCTACAATGAGCAGTTCTTC
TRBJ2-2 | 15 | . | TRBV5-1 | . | CASSWGRANTGELFF | TGCGCCAGCAGCTGGGGACGAGCGAACACCGGGGAGCTGTTTTTT
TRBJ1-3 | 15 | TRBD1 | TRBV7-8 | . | CASSLTSQGANTIYF | TGTGCCAGCAGCTTAACCTCACAGGGGGCAAACACCATATATTTT
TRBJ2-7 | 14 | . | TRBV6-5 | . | CASSYSVALYEQYF | TGTGCCAGCAGTTACTCGGTAGCCTTGTACGAGCAGTACTTC
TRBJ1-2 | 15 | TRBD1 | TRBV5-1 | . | CASSPTPGTGVGYTF | TGCGCCAGCAGCCCGACGCCTGGGACAGGGGTTGGCTACACCTTC
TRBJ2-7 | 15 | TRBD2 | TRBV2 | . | CASSGLAGVSDEQYF | TGTGCCAGCAGTGGCCTAGCGGGAGTTTCGGACGAGCAGTACTTC
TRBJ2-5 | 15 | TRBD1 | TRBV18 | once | CASSLLQGNQETQYF | TGTGCCAGCTCACTACTACAGGGGAACCAAGAGACCCAGTACTTC
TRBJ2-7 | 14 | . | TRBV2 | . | CASRRDLPTYEQYF | TGTGCCAGCAGACGGGACTTACCAACCTACGAGCAGTACTTC
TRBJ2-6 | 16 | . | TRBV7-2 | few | CASSPRRPSGANVLTF | TGTGCCAGCAGCCCCCGGAGGCCCAGTGGGGCCAACGTCCTGACTTTC
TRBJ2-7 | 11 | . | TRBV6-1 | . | CASSEEGEQYF | TGTGCCAGCAGTGAAGAGGGCGAGCAGTACTTC
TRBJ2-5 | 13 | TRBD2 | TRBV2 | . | CASSDGGGETQYF | TGTGCCAGCAGTGACGGGGGGGGAGAGACCCAGTACTTC
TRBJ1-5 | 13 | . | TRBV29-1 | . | CSVARGSNQPQHF | TGCAGCGTTGCAAGGGGTAGCAATCAGCCCCAGCATTTT
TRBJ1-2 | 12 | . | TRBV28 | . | CGSRTGNYGYTF | TGTGGGAGCCGAACGGGTAACTATGGCTACACCTTC
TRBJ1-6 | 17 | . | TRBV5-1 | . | CASSLVVSDLRNSPLHF | TGCGCCAGCAGCTTGGTGGTGAGTGACTTGCGGAATTCACCCCTCCACTTT
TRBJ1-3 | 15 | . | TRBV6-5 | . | CASSYSTDSGNTIYF | TGTGCCAGCAGTTACTCGACAGACTCTGGAAACACCATATATTTT